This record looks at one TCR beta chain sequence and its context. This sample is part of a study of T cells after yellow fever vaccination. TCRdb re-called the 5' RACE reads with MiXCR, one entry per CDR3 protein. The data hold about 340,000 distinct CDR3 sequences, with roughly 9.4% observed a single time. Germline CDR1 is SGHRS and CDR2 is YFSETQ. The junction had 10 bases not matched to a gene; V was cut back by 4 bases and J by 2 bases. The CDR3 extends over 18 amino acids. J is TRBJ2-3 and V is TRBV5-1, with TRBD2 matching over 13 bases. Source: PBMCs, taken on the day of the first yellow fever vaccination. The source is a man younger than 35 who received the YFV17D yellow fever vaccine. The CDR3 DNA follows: TGCGCCAGCAGCCCCGGACTAGCGGGGGTAGGAACCACAGATACGCAGTATTTT. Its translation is CASSPGLAGVGTTDTQYF.